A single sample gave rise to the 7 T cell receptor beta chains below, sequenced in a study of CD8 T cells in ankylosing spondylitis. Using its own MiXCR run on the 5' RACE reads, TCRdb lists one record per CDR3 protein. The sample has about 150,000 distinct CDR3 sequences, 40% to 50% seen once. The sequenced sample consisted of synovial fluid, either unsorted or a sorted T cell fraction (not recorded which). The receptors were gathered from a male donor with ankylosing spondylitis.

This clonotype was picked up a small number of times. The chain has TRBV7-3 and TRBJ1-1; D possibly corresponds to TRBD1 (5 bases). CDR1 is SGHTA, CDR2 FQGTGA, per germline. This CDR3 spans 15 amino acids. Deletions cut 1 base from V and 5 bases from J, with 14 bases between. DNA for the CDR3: TGTGCCAGCAGCTTAAAGGCGTCGGGGCGGACTGAAGCTTTCTTT. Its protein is CASSLKASGRTEAFF.

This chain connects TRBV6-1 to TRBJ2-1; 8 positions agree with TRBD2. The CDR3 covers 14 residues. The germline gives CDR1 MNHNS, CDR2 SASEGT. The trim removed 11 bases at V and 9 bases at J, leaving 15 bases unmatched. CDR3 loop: CASNGGGTKGEQFF. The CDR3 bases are TGTGCCTCAAACGGCGGGGGGACGAAGGGTGAGCAGTTCTTC.

The CDR3 sequence is CASTLGLAGETQYF. The CDR3 bases are TGTGCCAGCACCTTGGGACTAGCTGGGGAGACCCAGTACTTC. The chain carries TRBV7-9 and TRBJ2-5; TRBD2 matches at 9 bases. CDR1 SEHNR and CDR2 FQNEAQ come from the germline V gene (reference sequence). After removal of 7 bases from V and 5 bases from J, the junction contained 8 bases not matched to a gene. The CDR3 sequence is 14 residues long.

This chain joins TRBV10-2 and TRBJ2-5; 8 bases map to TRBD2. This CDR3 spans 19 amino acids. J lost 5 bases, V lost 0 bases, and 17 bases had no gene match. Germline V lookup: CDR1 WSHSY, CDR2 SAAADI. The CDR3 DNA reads TGCGCCAGCAGTGAGTCGATAGCGGTGCAGCGGGAGAACGGGGAGACCCAGTACTTC. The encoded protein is CASSESIAVQRENGETQYF.

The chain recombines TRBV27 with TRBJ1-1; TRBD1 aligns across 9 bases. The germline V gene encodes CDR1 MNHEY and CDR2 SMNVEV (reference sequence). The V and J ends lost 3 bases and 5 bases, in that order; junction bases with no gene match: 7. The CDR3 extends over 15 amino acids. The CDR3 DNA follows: TGTGCCAGCAGTTTTCAACAGGGGGCAGGAACTGAAGCTTTCTTT. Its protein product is CASSFQQGAGTEAFF.

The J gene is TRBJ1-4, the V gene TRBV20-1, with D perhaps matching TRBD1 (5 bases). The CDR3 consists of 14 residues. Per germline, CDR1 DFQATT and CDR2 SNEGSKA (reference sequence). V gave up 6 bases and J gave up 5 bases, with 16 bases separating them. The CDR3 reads CSAPRPGRNEKLFF. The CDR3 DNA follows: TGCAGTGCCCCTCGTCCGGGGCGAAATGAAAAACTGTTTTTT.

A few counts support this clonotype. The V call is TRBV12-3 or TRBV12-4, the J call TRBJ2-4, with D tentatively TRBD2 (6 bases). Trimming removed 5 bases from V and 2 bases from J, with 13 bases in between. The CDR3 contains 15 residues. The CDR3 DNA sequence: TGTGCCAGCAGTCAAGGTGCGGGGTCCAAAAACATTCAGTACTTC. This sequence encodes CASSQGAGSKNIQYF.